Below are 8 T cell receptor beta chains sequenced from a single sample in a study of regulatory T cells in long-lasting Graves disease. The time point: newly diagnosed GD, antithyroid drugs for less than 3 months. Construction of the TCR library relied on RNA isolated from PBMCs. For TCR beta, libraries came from iRepertoire HTBI primers and Arm-PCR of CDR3 regions. TCRdb re-derived calls from the multiplex PCR reads in MiXCR, one entry per CDR3 protein. This table has over 200,000 distinct CDR3 sequences, 18% appearing once. Sequencing was performed on peripheral blood mononuclear cells (PBMCs), taken at new diagnosis, from a patient treated with antithyroid drugs. The receptor set was obtained from a female donor with Graves disease.

This clonotype was seen at least ten times. The chain has TRBV12-3 or TRBV12-4 and TRBJ2-1, with D perhaps TRBD2 (6 bases). The CDR3 runs to 17 residues. The V end was cut by 5 bases, the J end by 5 bases, with 22 bases between. For the CDR3, the DNA is TGTGCCAGCAGTCTCCCGCGGGGAAATAACAGAAACAATGAGCAGTTCTTC. It encodes CASSLPRGNNRNNEQFF.

This clonotype was recorded many times. The gene calls are TRBV6-5 and TRBJ2-7; no definite D call. The length of the CDR3 is 15 residues. Germline CDR1 MNHEY, CDR2 SVGAGI. V shed 0 bases and J shed 2 bases, with 11 bases lying between them. The CDR3: CASSYSKSRTYEQYF. CDR3 in DNA: TGTGCCAGCAGTTACTCAAAATCTAGGACCTACGAGCAGTACTTC.

This clonotype was detected many times. The CDR3 here is CASSRRGQGGVNTEAFF. In nucleotides, the CDR3 is TGTGCCAGCAGCCGCCGGGGACAGGGAGGAGTAAACACTGAAGCTTTCTTT. The rearrangement joins TRBV3-1 to TRBJ1-1; 9 nucleotides line up with TRBD1. Germline V gene lookup returns CDR1 LGHDT and CDR2 YNNKEL (reference sequence). The CDR3 contains 17 residues. V lost 4 bases to trimming and J lost 2 bases; unmatched junction nucleotides: 11.

This clonotype was observed many times. The chain has TRBV7-2 and TRBJ1-6, with 8 bases that match TRBD1. J lost 9 bases, V lost 3 bases, and 1 base had no gene match. The V gene's germline CDR1 is SGHTA and CDR2 FQGNSA. The length of the CDR3 is 13 residues. The chain's CDR3 is CASSLDRASPLHF. CDR3 bases: TGTGCCAGCAGCTTGGACAGGGCTTCACCCCTCCACTTT.

This clonotype was counted ten times or more. The rearrangement links TRBV6-5 to TRBJ1-6; D unresolved. Germline CDR1 and CDR2: MNHEY and SVGAGI. The length of the CDR3 is 13 residues. Trimming removed 2 bases from V and 6 bases from J, with 5 bases in between. The CDR3 DNA sequence: TGTGCCAGCAGTTACGAGGGTAATTCACCCCTCCACTTT. As protein: CASSYEGNSPLHF.

This clonotype was observed at least ten times. V is TRBV7-2 and J is TRBJ2-6; a weak D match, TRBD1 (6 bases). CDR1 and CDR2 from the germline V gene are SGHTA and FQGNSA. The CDR3 contains 14 residues. Trimming removed 10 bases at V and 0 bases at J, with 10 bases between. Here the CDR3 reads CATRGFSGANVLTF. The CDR3 bases are TGTGCCACCAGGGGATTCTCTGGGGCCAACGTCCTGACTTTC.

This chain joins TRBV10-2 and TRBJ1-2; perhaps TRBD1 as D (5 bases). Germline V gives CDR1 WSHSY, CDR2 SAAADI. This CDR3 contains 13 residues. V was pared by 2 bases and J by 2 bases, with 6 bases between. The chain's CDR3 is CASSEEGNYGYTF. The CDR3 bases are TGCGCCAGCAGTGAGGAGGGGAACTATGGCTACACCTTC.

Ten or more counts support this clonotype. V is TRBV20-1 and J is TRBJ1-5; TRBD1 might be the D (5 bases). This CDR3 is 13 amino acids long. Trimming took 3 bases from V and 7 from J, leaving 13 bases between them. Germline CDR1 reads DFQATT; CDR2 reads SNEGSKA (reference sequence). The CDR3 DNA reads as TGCAGTGCTAGTCGGGGGGGGTGGCAGCCCCAGCATTTT. Translated: CSASRGGWQPQHF.